Below, 6 T cell receptor beta chains from the same sample are listed, as sequenced in a study of blood T cell repertoires in COVID-19. Clones were sequenced by immunoSEQ multiplex PCR, and TCRdb holds only the in-frame ones, with some missing. Here the sample spans more than 35,000 clones, around 74% being singletons. Sequencing used peripheral blood. Receptor source: an older man with acute or convalescent COVID-19.

The chain has TRBV6-4 and TRBJ1-2; TRBD1 might be the D (6 bases). The germline V gene has CDR1 MRHNA and CDR2 SNTAGT. V lost 3 bases, J lost 8 bases, and 13 bases lay in between. The CDR3 totals 13 residues. In DNA form, the CDR3 reads TGTGCCAGCAGTGAAAGGGGGATAGGAGGCTACACCTTC. This codes for CASSERGIGGYTF.

This clone was seen only a few times. The chain has TRBV5-1 and TRBJ2-2; 14 bases match TRBD2. CDR3 size: 19 residues. The trim removed 3 bases at V and 5 bases at J, leaving 12 bases unmatched. Per germline, CDR1 SGHRS and CDR2 YFSETQ. The CDR3 bases are TGCGCCAGCAGCTGGGGGACTAGCGGGAGTCGAGGGGTAACCGGGGAGCTGTTTTTT. This encodes CASSWGTSGSRGVTGELFF.

V usage is TRBV19 and J usage is TRBJ1-4; 8 bases align to TRBD1. Germline CDR1 LNHDA, CDR2 SQIVND (reference sequence). V gave up 4 bases and J gave up 7 bases; unmatched junction bases: 8. There are 15 residues in the CDR3. The chain's CDR3 is CASSTQGVIGEKLFF. In nucleotides, the CDR3 is TGTGCCAGTAGTACACAGGGGGTGATTGGTGAAAAACTGTTTTTT.

This clone occurred a few times. The chain is built from TRBV27 and TRBJ2-7, with 10 bases identical to TRBD2. The CDR3 runs 16 residues. Germline trimming cut 6 bases from V and 0 bases from J; bases unmatched to any gene: 8. Germline V gives CDR1 MNHEY, CDR2 SMNVEV (reference sequence). CDR3 bases: TGTGCCAGCAGGCACCTAGCGGGAGTCCCCTCCTACGAGCAGTACTTC. Translating gives CASRHLAGVPSYEQYF.

This chain connects TRBV10-3 to TRBJ1-2, with D possibly matching TRBD1 (5 bases). CDR3 length equals 14 residues. Looked up from germline, CDR1 is ENHRY and CDR2 is SYGVKD. Trimming left V 2 bases short and J 3 bases short, with 10 bases between. Written as DNA, the CDR3 is TGTGCCATCAGTGAGGCAGGGCTTCACTATGGCTACACCTTC. This encodes CAISEAGLHYGYTF.

CDR3 DNA: TGTGCCAGCAGCGATCCTCAGGGGGTCGGCACTGAAGCTTTCTTT. Protein sequence: CASSDPQGVGTEAFF. The V gene is TRBV6-2 or TRBV6-3, the J gene TRBJ1-1; 7 bases are a match to TRBD1. Germline CDR1 is MNHEY and CDR2 is SVGEGT. Unmatched junction bases numbered 11, after V lost 6 bases and J lost 4 bases. The CDR3 is 15 amino acids.